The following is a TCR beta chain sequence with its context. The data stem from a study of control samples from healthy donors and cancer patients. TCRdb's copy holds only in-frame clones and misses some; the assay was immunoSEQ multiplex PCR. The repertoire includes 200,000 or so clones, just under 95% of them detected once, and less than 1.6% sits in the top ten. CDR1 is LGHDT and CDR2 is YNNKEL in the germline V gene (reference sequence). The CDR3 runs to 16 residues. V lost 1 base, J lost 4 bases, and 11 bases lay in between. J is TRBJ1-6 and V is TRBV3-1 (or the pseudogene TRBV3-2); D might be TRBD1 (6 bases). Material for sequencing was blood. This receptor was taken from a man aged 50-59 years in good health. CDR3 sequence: CASSQVPGEYNSPLHF. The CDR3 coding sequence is TGTGCCAGCAGCCAAGTTCCAGGGGAATATAATTCACCCCTCCACTTT.